This passage covers 16 T cell receptor beta chains from one sample sequenced in a study of cytomegalovirus exposure and HLA in healthy donors. Primers for the PCR totalled 60 Vbeta and 13 Jbeta. TCRdb's copy holds only in-frame clones and misses some; the assay was immunoSEQ multiplex PCR. This sample's table has 140,000 to 150,000 clones. The source material was PBMCs. These receptors were taken from a woman in her forties or fifties in good health and CMV-seronegative.

The chain links TRBV5-1 to TRBJ1-3; 7 bases are a match to TRBD1. CDR1 and CDR2 (germline): SGHRS, YFSETQ. This CDR3 is built from 18 residues. Trimming removed 1 base from V and 0 bases from J; junction bases left unmatched: 10. CDR3 nucleotides: TGCGCCAGCAGCTTGACCCAGACAGGGACCAACTCTGGAAACACCATATATTTT. Residues: CASSLTQTGTNSGNTIYF. The complete variable domain, with remaining parts taken from reference TRBV5-1 and TRBJ1-3, reads KAGVTQTPRYLIKTRGQQVTLSCSPISGHRSVSWYQQTPGQGLQFLFEYFSETQRNKGNFPGRFSGRQFSNSRSEMNVSTLELGDSALYLCASSLTQTGTNSGNTIYFGEGSWLTVV.

This sequence joins TRBV28 and TRBJ1-1; TRBD1 matches at 8 bases. With 5 bases clipped from V and 1 base from J, the junction kept 6 bases outside the gene matches. This CDR3 is 15 amino acids long. CDR1 is MDHEN and CDR2 is SYDVKM in the germline V gene. The CDR3 here is CASSTPGTGNTEAFF. The CDR3, as DNA: TGTGCCAGCAGTACCCCCGGGACAGGGAACACTGAAGCTTTCTTT.

The chain carries TRBV2 and TRBJ2-7; 7 bases fit TRBD1. V shed 7 bases, J shed 2 bases, and the junction held 8 bases outside the gene matches. CDR3 size: 14 residues. The germline V gene has CDR1 SNHLY and CDR2 FYNNEI. CDR3 sequence reads: CASTPTGLTYEQYF. The DNA of the CDR3 is TGTGCCAGCACCCCGACAGGGTTAACCTACGAGCAGTACTTC.

This chain uses TRBV28 with TRBJ1-2; TRBD1 matches 9 bases. Unmatched junction bases numbered 10, after V lost 5 bases and J lost 3 bases. Germline V gene lookup returns CDR1 MDHEN and CDR2 SYDVKM. The CDR3 is 16 amino acids. The CDR3 DNA is TGTGCCAGCAGTCCAGCGATGGGACAGGGCTACTATGGCTACACCTTC. Amino acid sequence: CASSPAMGQGYYGYTF.

V gene TRBV19 combines with J gene TRBJ2-6; D ambiguous. V lost 6 bases and J lost 2, with 11 bases in between. The CDR3 runs 15 residues. Germline values: CDR1 LNHDA, CDR2 SQIVND (reference sequence). The CDR3 nucleotides read TGTGCCAGTAGCTACAGTGACCCTGGGGCCAACGTCCTGACTTTC. It is translated as CASSYSDPGANVLTF.

The genes are TRBV6-6 and TRBJ1-5; TRBD1 agrees at 7 bases. CDR1 and CDR2 (germline): MNHNY, SVGAGI (reference sequence). The ends lost 2 bases at V and 7 bases at J; junction bases unmatched: 8. This CDR3 is built from 15 residues. This chain's CDR3 is CASSYPTAGGQPQHF. The CDR3 nucleotides are TGTGCCAGCAGTTACCCCACGGCAGGGGGACAGCCCCAGCATTTT.

The V gene is TRBV19, the J gene TRBJ1-5; 11 positions agree with TRBD1. The trim removed 7 bases at V and 6 bases at J, leaving 5 bases unmatched. The germline CDR1 and CDR2 sequences are LNHDA and SQIVND (reference sequence). The CDR3 contains 14 residues. The CDR3 coding sequence is TGTGCCAGTACCGGGACAGGGGGACGTCAGCCCCAGCATTTT. This codes for CASTGTGGRQPQHF. The full variable domain, its missing parts supplied by reference TRBV19 and TRBJ1-5, is DGGITQSPKYLFRKEGQNVTLSCEQNLNHDAMYWYRQDPGQGLRLIYYSQIVNDFQKGDIAEGYSVSREKKESFPLTVTSAQKNPTAFYLCASTGTGGRQPQHFGDGTRLSIL.

This sequence joins TRBV30 and TRBJ1-1; D unresolved. Germline CDR1 is GTSNPN and CDR2 is SVGIG (reference sequence). The ends were cut back, 3 bases at V and 8 bases at J, with 10 bases in the middle. The CDR3 covers 11 residues. CDR3 residues: CAWSPTQEAFF. DNA of the CDR3: TGTGCCTGGAGCCCAACCCAGGAAGCTTTCTTT. Drawing the rest from reference TRBV30 and TRBJ1-1, the complete variable domain is SQTIHQWPATLVQPVGSPLSLECTVEGTSNPNLYWYRQAAGRGLQLLFYSVGIGQISSEVPQNLSASRPQDRQFILSSKKLLLSDSGFYLCAWSPTQEAFFGQGTRLTVV.

The chain couples TRBV30 to TRBJ1-1, with TRBD1 matching over 9 bases. V trimming: 4 bases; J trimming: 5 bases; junction bases outside the gene matches: 8. Germline CDR1 reads GTSNPN; CDR2 reads SVGIG (reference sequence). The CDR3 runs to 14 residues. CDR3 nucleotide sequence: TGTGCCTGGACTCAGGACAGGGGTGGAACTGAAGCTTTCTTT. This sequence encodes CAWTQDRGGTEAFF.

The chain carries TRBV6-1 and TRBJ2-5, with 14 positions matching TRBD2. Trimming took 4 bases from V and 1 from J; bases not matched to a gene: 8. The CDR3 is made up of 18 amino acids. Germline V lookup: CDR1 MNHNS, CDR2 SASEGT. The CDR3: CASSVVGLAGGSQETQYF. Written as DNA, the CDR3 is TGTGCCAGCAGTGTGGTAGGACTAGCGGGGGGTAGCCAAGAGACCCAGTACTTC.

This chain joins TRBV6-5 and TRBJ1-2; 9 bases match TRBD1. The V gene's germline CDR1 is MNHEY and CDR2 SVGAGI. CDR3 length: 13 residues. J was trimmed by 6 bases and V by 6 bases; bases with no gene match: 5. The CDR3 DNA follows: TGTGCCAGCAGACGGACAGGGGATAATGGCTACACCTTC. Its translation is CASRRTGDNGYTF.

CDR3 sequence: CASTPLAGLGNEQFF. The CDR3 nucleotides are TGCGCCAGCACCCCCCTAGCGGGGTTGGGGAATGAGCAGTTCTTC. The chain carries TRBV5-1 and TRBJ2-1; 9 positions agree with TRBD2. The CDR3 has 15 residues. Germline CDR1 SGHRS, CDR2 YFSETQ. With V trimmed by 6 bases and J by 7 bases, 11 bases remained unmatched.

V and J are TRBV19 and TRBJ1-5, with TRBD1 matching over 7 bases. The CDR3 is 14 amino acids. Trimming at V came to 4 bases and at J to 6 bases, leaving 6 bases not matched to a gene. Germline assignment: CDR1 LNHDA and CDR2 SQIVND (reference sequence). The CDR3 region has the DNA TGTGCCAGTAGTACCGACAGGGCTACTCAGCCCCAGCATTTT. Protein sequence: CASSTDRATQPQHF.

With regard to this clone: One junction end disagrees with the germline gene, perhaps due to a read error. V gene TRBV30 combines with J gene TRBJ2-7, with TRBD1 identical over 11 bases. The CDR3 covers 11 residues. Germline values: CDR1 GTSNPN, CDR2 SVGIG (reference sequence). The CDR3 nucleotides are TGTGCCTGGAGAGGAATGGGACAGGGGGACTTC. This codes for CAWRGMGQGDF. Supplemented by reference TRBV30 and TRBJ2-7, the full variable domain reads SQTIHQWPATLVQPVGSPLSLECTVEGTSNPNLYWYRQAAGRGLQLLFYSVGIGQISSEVPQNLSASRPQDRQFILSSKKLLLSDSGFYLCAWRGMGQGDFGPGTRLTVT.

V gene TRBV18 combines with J gene TRBJ2-7; D not resolved. Trimming took off 2 bases at V and 5 bases at J, with 7 bases between the two ends. The CDR3 has 12 residues. Germline V gene data show CDR1 as KGHSH and CDR2 as LQKENI. This CDR3 reads CASSPSSHEQYF. The CDR3 DNA follows: TGTGCCAGCTCACCATCCAGTCACGAGCAGTACTTC.

This chain uses TRBV14 with TRBJ2-7; 10 bases are shared with TRBD1. Germline V gives CDR1 SGHDN, CDR2 FVKESK. The CDR3 sequence is 15 residues long. Germline trimming cut 3 bases from V and 4 bases from J; bases unmatched to any gene: 6. The CDR3: CASSHLRTGGYEQYF. The CDR3 coding sequence is TGTGCCAGCAGCCACCTTCGGACAGGGGGATACGAGCAGTACTTC.